This TCR beta chain was obtained from a study of response to subunit inactivated influenza vaccine. This clonotype was observed at least ten times. Its cognate antigen is unknown. Whole-study results and caveats: Authors suggested that a seasonal influenza vaccination recruits few new T cells each time.

Germline CDR1 reads MNHEY; CDR2 reads SVGEGT. The CDR3 contains 17 residues. V lost 2 bases to trimming and J lost 1 base; unmatched junction nucleotides: 5. One entry per CDR3 protein results from TCRdb running MiXCR on the RT-PCR reads. This sample yields roughly 160,000 distinct CDR3 sequences, of which about 11% are seen a single time; roughly 12% belongs to the top ten. This receptor was identified in a man in his forties or fifties who received an inactivated influenza vaccine. The input for sequencing was non-naive T cells sorted from PBMCs, taken 45 days after vaccination. J is TRBJ2-5 and V is TRBV6-2 or TRBV6-3; 12 bases align to TRBD2. The DNA of the CDR3 is TGTGCCAGCAGTTACCGTGGACTAGCGGGATTCCAAGAGACCCAGTACTTC. It specifies CASSYRGLAGFQETQYF.